A selection of T cell receptor beta chains follows, all from one sample in a study of regulatory T cells in long-lasting Graves disease. One entry per CDR3 protein, called by TCRdb with MiXCR from the multiplex PCR reads. This table holds approximately 380,000 distinct CDR3 sequences, about 20% found once. Specimen: peripheral blood mononuclear cells (PBMCs), collected when the disease was refractory, from a patient treated with antithyroid drugs. The receptors originated from a female donor with Graves disease. The CDR3 runs from the conserved cysteine through the conserved F or W. A D gene is named only where the DNA matches it firmly. Expanded clones are given a class, and other clones once, few, many or no size at all.

>TRBJ2-1|TRBD2|16|.|TRBV15
CATSTTGGGPNDEQFF
TGTGCCACCAGCACAACCGGCGGGGGGCCCAATGATGAGCAGTTCTTC
>TRBJ2-3|.|15|.|TRBV12-3/TRBV12-4
CASRRALTSTDTQYF
TGTGCCAGCCGGCGGGCCCTCACTAGCACAGATACGCAGTATTTT
>TRBJ1-1|.|11|few|TRBV20-1
CSARDPAAAFF
TGCAGTGCTAGAGATCCAGCGGCAGCTTTCTTT
>TRBJ2-7|.|12|few|TRBV29-1
CSVGERAYEQYF
TGCAGCGTTGGTGAGAGAGCCTACGAGCAGTACTTC
>TRBJ2-7|TRBD1|15|many|TRBV28
CASSPSGQGYNEQYF
TGTGCCAGCAGTCCTTCGGGACAGGGTTACAACGAGCAGTACTTC
>TRBJ1-2|TRBD1|13|many|TRBV28
CASSLEEDRNYTF
TGTGCCAGCAGTTTAGAGGAGGACAGGAACTACACCTTC
>TRBJ2-7|.|13|.|TRBV10-3
CAISESQVYEQYF
TGTGCCATCAGTGAGTCCCAAGTATACGAGCAGTACTTC
>TRBJ2-7|TRBD2|19|many|TRBV2
CAIQKPETHTSGRGYEQYF
TGTGCCATCCAAAAACCGGAAACCCATACTAGCGGGAGGGGTTACGAGCAGTACTTC
>TRBJ1-1|TRBD1|13|.|TRBV5-6
CASSLGQGFVAFF
TGTGCCAGCAGCTTGGGACAGGGGTTCGTAGCTTTCTTT
>TRBJ2-7|TRBD1|16|few|TRBV18
CASSPLGQGYSYEQYF
TGTGCCAGCTCACCACTCGGACAGGGATATTCCTACGAGCAGTACTTC
>TRBJ1-2|.|12|many|TRBV6-1
CASSRQGGGYTF
TGTGCCAGCAGTAGGCAAGGTGGAGGCTACACCTTC
>TRBJ2-2|.|14|.|TRBV10-3
CAIAGGPNTGELFF
TGTGCCATCGCTGGCGGGCCGAACACCGGGGAGCTGTTTTTT
>TRBJ2-7|.|13|few|TRBV25-1
CASTVPRSYEQYF
TGTGCCAGCACCGTGCCGCGCTCCTACGAGCAGTACTTC
>TRBJ2-7|.|14|few|TRBV3-1
CASSQADQIYEQYF
TGTGCCAGCAGCCAGGCCGACCAGATCTACGAGCAGTACTTC
>TRBJ1-4|.|14|.|TRBV5-1
CASSLTGTNEKLFF
TGCGCCAGCAGCTTGACCGGAACTAATGAAAAACTGTTTTTT
>TRBJ2-7|TRBD2|13|.|TRBV6-1
CASSRGLVNEQYF
TGTGCCAGCTCTAGGGGACTAGTGAACGAGCAGTACTTC
>TRBJ2-2|.|15|many|TRBV10-3
CAISALWDQTGELFF
TGTGCCATCAGTGCGTTATGGGACCAAACCGGGGAGCTGTTTTTT
>TRBJ2-5|TRBD2|15|.|TRBV20-1
CSAQIGLAGGETQYF
TGCAGTGCTCAAATCGGACTAGCGGGAGGTGAGACCCAGTACTTC
>TRBJ2-7|TRBD2|14|.|TRBV5-1
CASGLAGAQDEQYF
TGCGCCAGCGGGTTGGCGGGAGCCCAGGACGAGCAGTACTTC
>TRBJ2-7|TRBD2|19|.|TRBV10-3
CAISELRILAGARTGEQYF
TGTGCCATCAGTGAGTTACGGATCTTAGCGGGAGCCCGCACAGGCGAGCAGTACTTC
>TRBJ1-6|.|13|few|TRBV6-2/TRBV6-3
CASTFSYNSPLHF
TGTGCCAGCACTTTCTCCTATAATTCACCCCTCCACTTT
>TRBJ1-5|TRBD1|15|many|TRBV27
CASSLGTGGGQPQHF
TGTGCCAGCAGTCTGGGGACAGGGGGCGGTCAGCCCCAGCATTTT
>TRBJ1-5|.|13|many|TRBV12-3/TRBV12-4
CASRPGPNQPQHF
TGTGCCAGCAGACCGGGGCCAAATCAGCCCCAGCATTTT
>TRBJ1-4|.|14|.|TRBV2
CASSTAGESGKLFF
TGTGCCAGCAGTACGGCAGGGGAGAGTGGAAAACTGTTTTTT
>TRBJ2-5|TRBD2|16|many|TRBV6-1
CASAPGTAGGQETQYF
TGTGCCAGCGCGCCGGGGACAGCGGGAGGCCAAGAGACCCAGTACTTC
>TRBJ2-5|TRBD2|14|many|TRBV13
CASSFLAGGETQYF
TGTGCCAGCAGCTTTCTAGCGGGAGGAGAGACCCAGTACTTC
>TRBJ1-3|.|13|.|TRBV20-1
CSARFASGNTIYF
TGCAGTGCTAGGTTCGCCTCTGGAAACACCATATATTTT
>TRBJ1-1|TRBD1|15|.|TRBV29-1
CSGYMTDRAVTEAFF
TGCAGCGGCTATATGACGGACAGGGCGGTCACTGAAGCTTTCTTT
>TRBJ2-7|.|19|many|TRBV27
CATNRRGQGQQAGGGEQYF
TGTGCCACCAACCGCCGCGGACAGGGCCAGCAAGCGGGAGGTGGTGAGCAGTACTTC
>TRBJ2-7|TRBD2|19|.|TRBV7-9
CASSLYMGQGLAGNYEQYF
TGTGCCAGCAGCTTATATATGGGACAGGGACTAGCGGGCAACTACGAGCAGTACTTC
>TRBJ1-1|.|14|.|TRBV10-3
CAISGQDVNTEAFF
TGTGCCATCAGTGGCCAGGACGTGAACACTGAAGCTTTCTTT
>TRBJ2-3|TRBD2|17|few|TRBV6-2/TRBV6-3
CASSYVTGSGRTDTQYF
TGTGCCAGCAGTTACGTTACAGGTAGCGGGAGAACAGATACGCAGTATTTT
>TRBJ2-7|TRBD2|15|many|TRBV7-2
CASSLRTSGDYEQYF
TGTGCCAGCAGCCTGAGGACTAGCGGGGACTACGAGCAGTACTTC
>TRBJ2-2|TRBD1|14|.|TRBV29-1
CSVSGTGGTGELFF
TGCAGCGTTAGTGGGACAGGGGGAACCGGGGAGCTGTTTTTT
>TRBJ1-5|.|14|.|TRBV6-1
CASSPSGLHQPQHF
TGTGCCAGCAGTCCCTCGGGCCTCCATCAGCCCCAGCATTTT
>TRBJ1-5|TRBD1|15|.|TRBV19
CASRSRDRSNQPQHF
TGTGCCAGTAGGTCCCGGGACAGGTCGAATCAGCCCCAGCATTTT
>TRBJ1-5|TRBD1|14|many|TRBV12-3/TRBV12-4
CASTPGGFDQPQHF
TGTGCCAGCACCCCAGGGGGGTTTGATCAGCCCCAGCATTTT
>TRBJ1-3|.|17|.|TRBV19
CASGGGYPGSSGNTIYF
TGTGCCAGTGGAGGCGGATATCCCGGGTCCTCTGGAAACACCATATATTTT
>TRBJ1-4|.|17|few|TRBV19
CASSIGGDRLRDEKLFF
TGTGCCAGTAGTATAGGCGGTGACCGACTTCGAGATGAAAAACTGTTTTTT
>TRBJ2-7|.|15|many|TRBV12-3/TRBV12-4
CASSSLADPRDEQYF
TGTGCCAGCAGTTCACTCGCGGACCCCAGGGACGAGCAGTACTTC
>TRBJ2-4|.|15|many|TRBV11-2
CASSSGEAFENIQYF
TGTGCCAGCAGCTCCGGGGAGGCCTTCGAAAACATTCAGTACTTC
>TRBJ1-1|TRBD1|13|many|TRBV2
CATTTGRSTEAFF
TGTGCCACCACGACAGGGCGGAGCACTGAAGCTTTCTTT
>TRBJ2-7|TRBD2|15|many|TRBV6-1
CASTDTSGGGNEQYF
TGTGCCAGCACCGATACTAGCGGTGGTGGAAACGAGCAGTACTTC
>TRBJ1-1|.|13|few|TRBV19
CASSINLNTEAFF
TGTGCCAGTAGTATCAACCTGAACACTGAAGCTTTCTTT